The T cell receptor (beta chain) described here comes from a study of blood T cell repertoires in COVID-19. In the study overall: COVID-19 samples, acute and convalescent, were from the United States, Italy and Spain. T cells, B-cell-depleted T cells, or PBMCs provided the cDNA or gDNA that served as material.

Authors' analysis steps: How many nucleated cells were present was estimated from reference gene primer amplification. Produced via immunoSEQ multiplex PCR; TCRdb's table is partial and in-frame only. The D gene and trimming were derived from the DNA, and the V and J assignments and clone size from that table. The table includes about 70,000 clones, approximately 83% detected once. V shed 1 base, J shed 5 bases, and the junction held 8 bases outside the gene matches. Germline loops: CDR1 MNHEY, CDR2 SMNVEV (reference sequence). This CDR3 contains 16 residues. This chain links TRBV27 with TRBJ2-7, with TRBD1 matching over 10 bases. The origin of this receptor is a human donor in a cohort sampled during active COVID-19. The sequenced sample was peripheral blood. The CDR3 region has the DNA TGTGCCAGCAGTTTATACCCCGGGACAGGGGACAACGAGCAGTACTTC. Residues: CASSLYPGTGDNEQYF.